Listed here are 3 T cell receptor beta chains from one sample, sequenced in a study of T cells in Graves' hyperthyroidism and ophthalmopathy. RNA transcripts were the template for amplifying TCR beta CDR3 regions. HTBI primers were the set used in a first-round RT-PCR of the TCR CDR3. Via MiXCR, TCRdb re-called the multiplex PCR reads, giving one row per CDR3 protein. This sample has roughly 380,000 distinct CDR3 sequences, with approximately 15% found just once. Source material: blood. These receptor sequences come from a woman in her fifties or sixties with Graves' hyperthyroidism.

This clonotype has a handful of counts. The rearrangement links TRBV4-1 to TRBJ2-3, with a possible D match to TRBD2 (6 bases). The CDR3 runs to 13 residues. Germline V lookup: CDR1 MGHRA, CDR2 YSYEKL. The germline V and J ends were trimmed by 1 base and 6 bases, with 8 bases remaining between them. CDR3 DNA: TGCGCCAGCAGCCAAGGCGGAGGGGATACGCAGTATTTT. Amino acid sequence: CASSQGGGDTQYF.

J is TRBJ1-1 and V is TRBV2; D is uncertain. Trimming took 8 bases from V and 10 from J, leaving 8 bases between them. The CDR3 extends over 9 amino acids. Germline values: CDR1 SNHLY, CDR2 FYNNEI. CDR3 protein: CASGRLAFF. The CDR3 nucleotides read TGTGCCAGCGGGCGGCTAGCTTTCTTT.

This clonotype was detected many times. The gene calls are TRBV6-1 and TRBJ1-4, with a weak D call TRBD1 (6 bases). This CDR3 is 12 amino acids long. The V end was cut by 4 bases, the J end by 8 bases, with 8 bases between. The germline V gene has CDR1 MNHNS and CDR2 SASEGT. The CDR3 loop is CASSVGGEKLFF. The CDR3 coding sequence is TGTGCCAGCAGTGTGGGGGGCGAAAAACTGTTTTTT.